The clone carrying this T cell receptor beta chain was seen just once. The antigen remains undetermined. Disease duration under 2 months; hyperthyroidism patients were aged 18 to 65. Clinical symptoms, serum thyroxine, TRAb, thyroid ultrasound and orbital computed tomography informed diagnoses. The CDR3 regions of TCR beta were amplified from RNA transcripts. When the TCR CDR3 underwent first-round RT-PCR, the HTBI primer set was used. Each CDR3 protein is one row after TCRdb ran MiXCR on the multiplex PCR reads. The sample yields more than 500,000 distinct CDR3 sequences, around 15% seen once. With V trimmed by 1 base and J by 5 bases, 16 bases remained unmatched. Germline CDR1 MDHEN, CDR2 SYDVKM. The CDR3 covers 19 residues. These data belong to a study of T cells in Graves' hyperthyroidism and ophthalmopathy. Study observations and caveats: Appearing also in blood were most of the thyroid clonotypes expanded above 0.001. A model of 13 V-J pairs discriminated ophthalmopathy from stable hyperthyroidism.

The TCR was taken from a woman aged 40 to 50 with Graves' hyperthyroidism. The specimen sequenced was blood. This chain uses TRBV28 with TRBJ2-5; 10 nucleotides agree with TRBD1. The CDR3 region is CASSLSPRDRGSGGETQYF. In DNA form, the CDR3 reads TGTGCCAGCAGTTTATCACCCCGGGACAGGGGCTCCGGGGGGGAGACCCAGTACTTC.